The rows below give T cell receptor beta chains drawn from one sample of a study of Graves' ophthalmopathy and Graves' hyperthyroidism. TCRdb itself ran the multiplex PCR reads through MiXCR, one entry per CDR3 protein. The sample includes 450,000 or so distinct CDR3 sequences, around an eighth of them seen just once. The sequenced sample consisted of blood. The receptors were gathered from a woman aged 30 to 39 with Graves' ophthalmopathy. Each CDR3 is given with its conserved first and last residue. The order of the fields is CDR3 DNA, CDR3 protein, D gene, V gene, J gene, clone size. D genes are given only for firm matches. Some rows have no size entry. The others give once, few or many, or a class for an expanded clone.

cdr3_nt: TGTGCCAGCAGCCACGCCCAGGGGCGAGGAGAGACCCAGTACTTC; cdr3_aa: CASSHAQGRGETQYF; d_call: NA; v_call: TRBV3-1; j_call: TRBJ2-5; clone_size: few
cdr3_nt: TGTGCCAGCAGTTTGTCCTTTCCCTACGAGCAGTACTTC; cdr3_aa: CASSLSFPYEQYF; d_call: NA; v_call: TRBV6-5; j_call: TRBJ2-7; clone_size: many
cdr3_nt: TGCAGTGGAACCCGGGACTTCCCCACCCAGTACTTC; cdr3_aa: CSGTRDFPTQYF; d_call: NA; v_call: TRBV20-1; j_call: TRBJ2-5; clone_size: few
cdr3_nt: TGTGCCAGCAGAAAGGACAGGGAAGGCACTGAAGCTTTCTTT; cdr3_aa: CASRKDREGTEAFF; d_call: TRBD1; v_call: TRBV6-1; j_call: TRBJ1-1; clone_size: NA
cdr3_nt: TGCAGTGCTAGAGAACCCTTTGGTGATGGCTACACCTTC; cdr3_aa: CSAREPFGDGYTF; d_call: NA; v_call: TRBV20-1; j_call: TRBJ1-2; clone_size: many
cdr3_nt: TGTGCCACCAGTGATTTGGTGGGGGGTCCCTATAGCAATCAGCCCCAGCATTTT; cdr3_aa: CATSDLVGGPYSNQPQHF; d_call: NA; v_call: TRBV24-1; j_call: TRBJ1-5; clone_size: many
cdr3_nt: TGTGCCAGCAGCCAAGGAGTTGAACAGGGGGCCTACACTGAAGCTTTCTTT; cdr3_aa: CASSQGVEQGAYTEAFF; d_call: TRBD1; v_call: TRBV4-2; j_call: TRBJ1-1; clone_size: many
cdr3_nt: TGTGCCAGCAGCTCGCGTCTTGCCATGAACACTGAAGCTTTCTTT; cdr3_aa: CASSSRLAMNTEAFF; d_call: NA; v_call: TRBV9; j_call: TRBJ1-1; clone_size: many
cdr3_nt: TGTGCCAGCGCCAGGGGCTACGAGCAGTACTTC; cdr3_aa: CASARGYEQYF; d_call: NA; v_call: TRBV12-3/TRBV12-4; j_call: TRBJ2-7; clone_size: many
cdr3_nt: TGTGCCAGCAGTTCTCCGGGACCCATCATCTCCCACACCTTC; cdr3_aa: CASSSPGPIISHTF; d_call: NA; v_call: TRBV28; j_call: TRBJ1-2; clone_size: many
cdr3_nt: TGTGCCTGGGATGGGACAGGAGTCACTGAAGCTTTCTTT; cdr3_aa: CAWDGTGVTEAFF; d_call: TRBD1; v_call: TRBV30; j_call: TRBJ1-1; clone_size: NA
cdr3_nt: TGTGCCAGCAGTTTCACGTCCGGGACTGAAGCTTTCTTT; cdr3_aa: CASSFTSGTEAFF; d_call: NA; v_call: TRBV6-5; j_call: TRBJ1-1; clone_size: many
cdr3_nt: TGCGCCAGCAGCCAAGATTTTCAGGGACACCTCAATCAGCCCCAGCATTTT; cdr3_aa: CASSQDFQGHLNQPQHF; d_call: NA; v_call: TRBV4-3; j_call: TRBJ1-5; clone_size: NA
cdr3_nt: TGTGCCAGCACCCGGGGGGCGGGACAAGAGACCCAGTACTTC; cdr3_aa: CASTRGAGQETQYF; d_call: NA; v_call: TRBV2; j_call: TRBJ2-5; clone_size: many
cdr3_nt: TGTGCCAGCAGTTTGAGGGGACATGACTATGGCTACACCTTC; cdr3_aa: CASSLRGHDYGYTF; d_call: NA; v_call: TRBV12-3/TRBV12-4; j_call: TRBJ1-2; clone_size: many
cdr3_nt: TGTGCCAGCAGCTTAGCGGGACAGATATATGAAGCTTTCTTT; cdr3_aa: CASSLAGQIYEAFF; d_call: TRBD1; v_call: TRBV11-2; j_call: TRBJ1-1; clone_size: many
cdr3_nt: TGTGCCAGCAGCCTACCGGGCAACCGCCTGGGTGGCTACACCTTC; cdr3_aa: CASSLPGNRLGGYTF; d_call: NA; v_call: TRBV3-1; j_call: TRBJ1-2; clone_size: NA
cdr3_nt: TGCGCCAGCAACCTTGGGGGGACAGACTATGGCTACACCTTC; cdr3_aa: CASNLGGTDYGYTF; d_call: TRBD1; v_call: TRBV5-1; j_call: TRBJ1-2; clone_size: many
cdr3_nt: TGTGCCCGGAGCCAGGGCAGGAGTGGCTACACCTTC; cdr3_aa: CARSQGRSGYTF; d_call: NA; v_call: TRBV30; j_call: TRBJ1-2; clone_size: NA
cdr3_nt: TGTGCCAGTAGTATCGGGACAGAAATGTACCAAGAGACCCAGTACTTC; cdr3_aa: CASSIGTEMYQETQYF; d_call: TRBD1; v_call: TRBV19; j_call: TRBJ2-5; clone_size: many
cdr3_nt: TGTGCCAGTACTTCGAGGACAGGGCCGACCGGGGAGCTGTTTTTT; cdr3_aa: CASTSRTGPTGELFF; d_call: TRBD1; v_call: TRBV19; j_call: TRBJ2-2; clone_size: many
cdr3_nt: TGTGCCATTAAATACAGGGAGGGCCCCCGGGAAGCTTTCTTT; cdr3_aa: CAIKYREGPREAFF; d_call: NA; v_call: TRBV2; j_call: TRBJ1-1; clone_size: many
cdr3_nt: TGCAGTGCTACAAATAGACAGACCATGAACACTGAAGCTTTCTTT; cdr3_aa: CSATNRQTMNTEAFF; d_call: NA; v_call: TRBV20-1; j_call: TRBJ1-1; clone_size: many
cdr3_nt: TGTGCCAGCAGCGTAGGGCCCGGGCTGGAGACCCAGTACTTC; cdr3_aa: CASSVGPGLETQYF; d_call: NA; v_call: TRBV9; j_call: TRBJ2-5; clone_size: few
cdr3_nt: TGCGCCAGCAGCCCGGGACGGTTGCCCGGGGAGCTGTTTTTT; cdr3_aa: CASSPGRLPGELFF; d_call: NA; v_call: TRBV5-1; j_call: TRBJ2-2; clone_size: few
cdr3_nt: TGTGCCAGCAGTTATCGACAGGCCCCTTACGAGCAGTACTTC; cdr3_aa: CASSYRQAPYEQYF; d_call: NA; v_call: TRBV6-5; j_call: TRBJ2-7; clone_size: many
cdr3_nt: TGTGCCAGCAGGAGGGTCGGTTTGAGCGAGCAGTACTTC; cdr3_aa: CASRRVGLSEQYF; d_call: NA; v_call: TRBV6-1; j_call: TRBJ2-7; clone_size: many
cdr3_nt: TGTGCCAGCAGCTTCGGACAGAACACTGAAGCTTTCTTT; cdr3_aa: CASSFGQNTEAFF; d_call: NA; v_call: TRBV12-3/TRBV12-4; j_call: TRBJ1-1; clone_size: many
cdr3_nt: TGCGCCAGCAGCTTCCAGGGAATTGAGCAGTACTTC; cdr3_aa: CASSFQGIEQYF; d_call: NA; v_call: TRBV5-1; j_call: TRBJ2-7; clone_size: many